This TCR beta chain was observed in a study of blood T cells in healthy people across ages. Study conclusions and caveats: Aged donors had fewer naive CD4+ cells and lower diversity than long-lived donors.

For the second PCR, which ran for about 7 to 11 cycles, a sample-barcoded 5' primer and a J-beta primer mix were used. One entry per CDR3 protein, called by TCRdb with MiXCR from the 5' RACE reads. The profile shows 700,000 to 900,000 distinct CDR3 sequences, approximately 24% of them singletons. There are a few counts of this clonotype. The antigen is not known. The CDR3 is made up of 17 amino acids. Trimming at V came to 2 bases and at J to 2 bases, leaving 8 bases not matched to a gene. CDR1 and CDR2 (germline): SGHVS, FNYEAQ. These sequences were also reported in another study, on T cells of mothers and their children.

This clonotype was obtained from a boy younger than 18 in good health. The V gene is TRBV7-6, the J gene TRBJ2-5, with 10 bases identical to TRBD2. The sequenced material came from blood. CDR3 in amino acids: CASSLSYSGGAQETQYF. CDR3 nucleotides: TGTGCCAGCAGCTTAAGTTACAGCGGGGGGGCTCAAGAGACCCAGTACTTC. Supplemented by reference TRBV7-6 and TRBJ2-5, the full variable domain reads GAGVSQSPRYKVTKRGQDVALRCDPISGHVSLYWYRQALGQGPEFLTYFNYEAQQDKSGLPNDRFSAERPEGSISTLTIQRTEQRDSAMYRCASSLSYSGGAQETQYFGPGTRLLVL.